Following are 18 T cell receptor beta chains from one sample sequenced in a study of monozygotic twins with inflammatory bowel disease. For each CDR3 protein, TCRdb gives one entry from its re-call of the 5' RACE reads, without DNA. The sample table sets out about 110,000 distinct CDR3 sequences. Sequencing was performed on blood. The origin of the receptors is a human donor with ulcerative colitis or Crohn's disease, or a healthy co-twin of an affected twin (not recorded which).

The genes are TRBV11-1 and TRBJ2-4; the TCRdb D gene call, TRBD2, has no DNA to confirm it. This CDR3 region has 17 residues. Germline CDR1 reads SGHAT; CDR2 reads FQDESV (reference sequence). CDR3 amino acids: CASLTGLAGGSENIQYF.

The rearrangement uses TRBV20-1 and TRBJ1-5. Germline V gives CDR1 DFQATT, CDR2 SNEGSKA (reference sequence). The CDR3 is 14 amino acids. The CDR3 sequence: CSARKHREGQPQHF.

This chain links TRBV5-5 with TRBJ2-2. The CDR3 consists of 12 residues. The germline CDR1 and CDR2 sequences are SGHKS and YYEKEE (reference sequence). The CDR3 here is CASSPNTGELFF.

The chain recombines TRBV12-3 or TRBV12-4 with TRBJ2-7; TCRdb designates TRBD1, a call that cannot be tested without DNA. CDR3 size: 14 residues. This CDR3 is CASRPGASSYEQYF.

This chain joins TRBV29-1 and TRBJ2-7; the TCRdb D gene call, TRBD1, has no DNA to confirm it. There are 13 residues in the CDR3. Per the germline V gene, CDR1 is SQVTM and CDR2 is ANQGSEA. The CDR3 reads CSVAGQLDYEQYF.

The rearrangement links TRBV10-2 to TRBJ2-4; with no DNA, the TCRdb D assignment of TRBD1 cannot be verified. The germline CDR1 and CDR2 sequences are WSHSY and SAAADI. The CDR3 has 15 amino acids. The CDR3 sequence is CASSLRGVAKNIQYF.

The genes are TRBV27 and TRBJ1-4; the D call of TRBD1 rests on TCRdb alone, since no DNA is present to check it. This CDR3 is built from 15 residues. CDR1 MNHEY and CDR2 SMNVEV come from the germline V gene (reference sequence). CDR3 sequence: CASSPTQGSHEKLFF.

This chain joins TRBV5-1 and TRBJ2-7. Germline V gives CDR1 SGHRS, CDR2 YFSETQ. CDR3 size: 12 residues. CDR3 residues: CASSQKGGEQYF.

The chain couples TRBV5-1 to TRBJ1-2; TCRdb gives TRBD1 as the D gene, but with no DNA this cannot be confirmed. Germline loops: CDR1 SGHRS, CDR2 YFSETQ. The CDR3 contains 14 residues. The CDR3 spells CASSSTGRVYGYTF.

Here the CDR3 reads CASSPGMEGYQETQYF. The V and J genes are TRBV12-3 or TRBV12-4 and TRBJ2-5; the TRBD1 assignment by TCRdb is unverifiable without DNA. This CDR3 contains 16 residues.

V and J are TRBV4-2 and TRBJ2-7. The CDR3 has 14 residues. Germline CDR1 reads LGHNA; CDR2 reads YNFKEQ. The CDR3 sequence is CASSQDLNSYEQYF.

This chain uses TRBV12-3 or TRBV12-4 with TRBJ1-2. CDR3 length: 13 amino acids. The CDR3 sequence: CASSSTVNYGYTF.

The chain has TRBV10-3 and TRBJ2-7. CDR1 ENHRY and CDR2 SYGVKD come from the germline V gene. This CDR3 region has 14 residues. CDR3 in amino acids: CAISESSRGYEQYF.

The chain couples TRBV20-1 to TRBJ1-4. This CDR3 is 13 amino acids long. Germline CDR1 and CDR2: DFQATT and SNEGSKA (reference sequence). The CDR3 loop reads CSARFEWGEKLFF.

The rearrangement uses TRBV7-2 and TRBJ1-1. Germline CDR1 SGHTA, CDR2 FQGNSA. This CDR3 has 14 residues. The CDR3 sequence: CASSLAGGRTEAFF. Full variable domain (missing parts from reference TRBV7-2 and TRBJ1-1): GAGVSQSPSNKVTEKGKDVELRCDPISGHTALYWYRQSLGQGLEFLIYFQGNSAPDKSGLPSDRFSAERTGGSVSTLTIQRTQQEDSAVYLCASSLAGGRTEAFFGQGTRLTVV.

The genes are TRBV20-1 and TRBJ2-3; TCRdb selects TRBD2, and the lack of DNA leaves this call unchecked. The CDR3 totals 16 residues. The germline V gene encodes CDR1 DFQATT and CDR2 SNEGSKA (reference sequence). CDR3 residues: CSASPPAGGFLNTQYF.

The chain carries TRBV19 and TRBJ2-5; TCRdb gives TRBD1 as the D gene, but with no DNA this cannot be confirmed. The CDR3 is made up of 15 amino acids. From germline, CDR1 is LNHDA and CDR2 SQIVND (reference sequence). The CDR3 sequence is CASSLTGKYQETQYF.

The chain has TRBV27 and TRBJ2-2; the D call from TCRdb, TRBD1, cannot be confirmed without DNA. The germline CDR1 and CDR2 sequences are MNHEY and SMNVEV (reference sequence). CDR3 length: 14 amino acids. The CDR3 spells CASSLFRGSGELFF.